Listed here are 15 T cell receptor beta chains from one sample, sequenced in a study of blood T cell repertoires in COVID-19. Produced via immunoSEQ multiplex PCR; TCRdb's table is partial and in-frame only. The data contain tens of thousands of clones, 75% to 95% of them singletons. Input material: peripheral blood. Receptor source: a man aged 50 to 60 with active COVID-19.

CDR3: CSVAGFGVYGYTF. The CDR3 nucleotides read TGCAGCGTTGCAGGCTTCGGGGTTTATGGCTACACCTTC. The chain carries TRBV29-1 and TRBJ1-2; D remains ambiguous. Germline V gives CDR1 SQVTM, CDR2 ANQGSEA. CDR3 size: 13 residues. Deletions cut 4 bases from V and 5 bases from J, with 14 bases between.

This chain links TRBV2 with TRBJ2-5, with 10 bases matching TRBD2. This CDR3 spans 15 amino acids. CDR1 is SNHLY and CDR2 is FYNNEI in the germline V gene. The V segment lost 5 bases and the J segment 2 bases; nucleotides outside the gene matches: 5. The CDR3 region has the DNA TGTGCCAGCAGTAAACTGACTAGCGGGCAAGAGACCCAGTACTTC. Amino acid sequence: CASSKLTSGQETQYF.

The chain is built from TRBV27 and TRBJ1-2; D perhaps matches TRBD1 (6 bases). Looked up from germline, CDR1 is MNHEY and CDR2 is SMNVEV (reference sequence). Trimming left V 6 bases short and J 1 base short, with 21 bases between. The CDR3 is made up of 17 amino acids. The CDR3 DNA follows: TGTGCCAGCAGCCCCTCACCGGGGGGGGCCCGTAACTATGGCTACACCTTC. It encodes CASSPSPGGARNYGYTF.

This chain links TRBV27 with TRBJ1-3, with D possibly matching TRBD1 (5 bases). The germline V gene has CDR1 MNHEY and CDR2 SMNVEV (reference sequence). The CDR3 consists of 16 residues. The V gene lost 8 bases and the J gene lost 0 bases, with 17 bases spanning the gap. CDR3 sequence: CASDPTVQHSGNTIYF. The CDR3 DNA sequence: TGTGCCAGCGATCCGACAGTCCAGCACTCTGGAAACACCATATATTTT.

The J gene is TRBJ2-1, the V gene TRBV4-1, with 7 nucleotides matching TRBD1. Germline CDR1 and CDR2: MGHRA and YSYEKL. The CDR3 has 17 amino acids. V shed 3 bases and J 0 bases; nucleotides not matched to a gene: 8. CDR3 in DNA: TGCGCCAGCAGCCAGGAAACAGGGGTCTACTCCTACAATGAGCAGTTCTTC. Protein: CASSQETGVYSYNEQFF.

This sequence joins TRBV18 and TRBJ1-1; D may be TRBD1 (6 bases). The ends were cut back, 0 bases at V and 9 bases at J, with 17 bases in the middle. The CDR3 has 15 residues. The V gene's germline CDR1 is KGHSH and CDR2 LQKENI. The CDR3 bases are TGTGCCAGCTCACCACCCGGGACAAGCTCAATTAAAGCTTTCTTT. Translating gives CASSPPGTSSIKAFF.

The chain carries TRBV2 and TRBJ1-5; 10 bases are a match to TRBD1. After removal of 1 base from V and 1 base from J, the junction contained 4 bases not matched to a gene. The CDR3 contains 17 residues. Germline assignment: CDR1 SNHLY and CDR2 FYNNEI. CDR3 region: CASSEEGQGFSNQPQHF. CDR3 bases: TGTGCCAGCAGTGAAGAGGGACAGGGGTTCAGCAATCAGCCCCAGCATTTT.

Here the CDR3 DNA reads TGTGCCAGCAGCTCAGTAAGCTACGAGCAGTACTTC. Translated, it gives CASSSVSYEQYF. V and J are TRBV7-2 and TRBJ2-7; D is unclear. In germline, CDR1 is SGHTA, CDR2 FQGNSA. Trimming cost V 4 bases and J 3 bases, with 7 bases left between them. The CDR3 is 12 amino acids.

The rearrangement uses TRBV19 and TRBJ2-2; D might be TRBD2 (6 bases). The CDR3 is 16 amino acids. V was shortened by 10 bases and J by 4 bases, with 22 bases between the two germline ends. Germline values: CDR1 LNHDA, CDR2 SQIVND (reference sequence). CDR3: CATNSGDRTGTGELFF. CDR3 in DNA: TGTGCCACAAATTCGGGAGACCGGACGGGCACCGGGGAGCTGTTTTTT.

The chain recombines TRBV28 with TRBJ1-5; D might be TRBD1 (6 bases). Trimming shortened V by 6 bases and J by 0 bases, and 12 bases separated the two germline ends. CDR1 MDHEN and CDR2 SYDVKM come from the germline V gene. The CDR3 is 15 residues long. CDR3 in DNA: TGTGCCAGCAGCCTACAGGGCAATAGCAATCAGCCCCAGCATTTT. Translated: CASSLQGNSNQPQHF.

V and J are TRBV3-1 (or the pseudogene TRBV3-2) and TRBJ1-2; 10 nucleotides agree with TRBD1. Per germline, CDR1 LGHDT and CDR2 YNNKEL (reference sequence). V was clipped by 4 bases and J by 6 bases; unmatched bases: 5. The CDR3 extends over 14 amino acids. The CDR3 bases are TGTGCCAGCAGCCGGCGGGACAGGGGTAATGGCTACACCTTC. Its translation is CASSRRDRGNGYTF.

The J gene is TRBJ1-2, the V gene TRBV7-9; D gene uncertain. CDR3 length equals 12 residues. CDR1 is SEHNR and CDR2 is FQNEAQ in the germline V gene (reference sequence). Trimming stripped 1 base from V and 6 bases from J, with 6 bases between. CDR3 residues: CASSLGRNGYTF. The CDR3 DNA is TGTGCCAGCAGCTTAGGGAGGAATGGCTACACCTTC. Supplemented by reference TRBV7-9 and TRBJ1-2, the full variable domain reads DTGVSQNPRHKITKRGQNVTFRCDPISEHNRLYWYRQTLGQGPEFLTYFQNEAQLEKSRLLSDRFSAERPKGSFSTLEIQRTEQGDSAMYLCASSLGRNGYTFGSGTRLTVV.

V gene TRBV10-2 combines with J gene TRBJ1-1; no clear D gene. The CDR3 consists of 14 residues. Per germline, CDR1 WSHSY and CDR2 SAAADI. Trimming removed 11 bases at V and 0 bases at J, with 16 bases between. This CDR3 is CACAQAGMNTEAFF. CDR3 DNA: TGCGCCTGCGCTCAGGCCGGCATGAACACTGAAGCTTTCTTT.

This chain connects TRBV20-1 to TRBJ2-7, with 10 bases fitting TRBD2. The CDR3 runs 12 residues. Germline CDR1 reads DFQATT; CDR2 reads SNEGSKA (reference sequence). Trimming at V came to 6 bases and at J to 6 bases, leaving 5 bases not matched to a gene. CDR3 coding DNA: TGCAGTGCGAGTAAGCGGGAGGGCGAGCAGTACTTC. Its protein product is CSASKREGEQYF.

The chain joins TRBV6-5 to TRBJ1-2; 7 bases fit TRBD1. Per the germline V gene, CDR1 is MNHEY and CDR2 is SVGAGI. This CDR3 is 13 amino acids long. The trim removed 8 bases at V and 5 bases at J, leaving 8 bases unmatched. The CDR3 loop is CASRQEGAYGYTF. DNA of the CDR3: TGTGCCAGCCGTCAGGAGGGGGCGTATGGCTACACCTTC.